This record looks at one T cell receptor (beta chain) sequence and its context. Original processing methods: How many nucleated cells were present was estimated from reference gene primer amplification. Some clones are missing from TCRdb's copy, which holds only in-frame ones; the method was immunoSEQ multiplex PCR. From that table come the V and J calls and clone size; the DNA was used to work out D and trimming. The sample has roughly 97,000 clones; roughly 82% are singletons. This sample was taken from a study of blood T cell repertoires in COVID-19. The wider study: Spain, Italy and the United States supplied samples that represented acute and convalescent COVID-19. T cells, B-cell-depleted T cells, or PBMCs supplied cDNA or gDNA.

Germline assignment: CDR1 SGDLS and CDR2 YYNGEE. The CDR3 is made up of 16 amino acids. With 4 bases clipped from V and 5 bases from J, the junction kept 11 bases outside the gene matches. The sample comprised peripheral blood. The rearrangement joins TRBV9 to TRBJ2-2; 7 nucleotides agree with TRBD2. This clonotype was sampled from a man between 60 and 70 years old with acute or convalescent COVID-19. The CDR3 loop is CASSQVRSGATGELFF. As DNA, the CDR3 is TGTGCCAGCAGCCAAGTACGGAGCGGGGCGACCGGGGAGCTGTTTTTT.